A selection of T cell receptor beta chains follows, all from one sample in a study of regulatory T cells in long-lasting Graves disease. TCRdb ran MiXCR on the multiplex PCR reads and lists one entry per CDR3 protein. The table includes roughly 350,000 distinct CDR3 sequences, 15% to 20% detected once. Another study also made use of these data, one on T cells in Graves' hyperthyroidism and ophthalmopathy.

The sample consisted of peripheral blood mononuclear cells (PBMCs), taken at new diagnosis, from a patient treated with antithyroid drugs. The receptor source for this set is a woman between 18 and 29 years old with Graves disease. CDR3s include the opening cysteine and the closing phenylalanine or tryptophan. A D gene is named only where the DNA matches it firmly. Some rows mark clone size as missing; the rest say once, few, many or name a class of expanded clone.

many	TRBV6-1	.	TRBJ2-2	TGTGCCAGCAGTGAAGATCCCGGGGAGCTGTTTTTT	CASSEDPGELFF
.	TRBV19	.	TRBJ2-7	TGTGCCAGTAGTATCGGGCAGGGAGGCGAGCAGTACTTC	CASSIGQGGEQYF
many	TRBV7-2	.	TRBJ2-1	TGTGCCACCGCTCCCGGAACTAGCCGAGGCGAGCAGTTCTTC	CATAPGTSRGEQFF
.	TRBV13	.	TRBJ1-4	TGTGCCAGCAGCCCCCGGCGGAGTGAAAAACTGTTTTTT	CASSPRRSEKLFF
.	TRBV30	TRBD2	TRBJ2-7	TGTGCCTGGAGTGGACGGTCGGGACTAGCGGGAGTAAGCGAGCAGTACTTC	CAWSGRSGLAGVSEQYF
few	TRBV3-1	.	TRBJ1-2	TGTGCCAGCAGCCCTCGGTCCGGGGGTGGCTACACCTTC	CASSPRSGGGYTF
many	TRBV5-1	.	TRBJ2-7	TGCGCCAGCACAGGACAGGGAGGGTACGAGCAGTACTTC	CASTGQGGYEQYF
few	TRBV20-1	TRBD2	TRBJ2-1	TGCAGTGCTGTGGGACTAGGATCGGGCAATGAGCAGTTCTTC	CSAVGLGSGNEQFF
.	TRBV4-2	TRBD2	TRBJ2-3	TGTGCCAGCAGCCAAGATTGGTTAGGGACTAGCGGGACAGATACGCAGTATTTT	CASSQDWLGTSGTDTQYF
many	TRBV6-2/TRBV6-3	TRBD2	TRBJ2-1	TGTGCCAGCAGTTACTCGCCGGCTAGCGGGAGACCTATCCCTAATGAGCAGTTCTTC	CASSYSPASGRPIPNEQFF
many	TRBV11-2	.	TRBJ2-2	TGTGCCAGCAGCCACGGCCGTAGCTGGAACACCGGGGAGCTGTTTTTT	CASSHGRSWNTGELFF
many	TRBV20-1	.	TRBJ2-7	TGCAGTGCTAGAGGATGGCAGGGGGAGCAGTACTTC	CSARGWQGEQYF
few	TRBV5-1	.	TRBJ1-2	TGCGCCAGCAGATTTCGAGGTCGTTGTAGGATCACCTTACCCTATGGCTACACCTTC	CASRFRGRCRITLPYGYTF
.	TRBV5-1	.	TRBJ2-2	TGCGCCAGCAGCTTTAAAGGGCCCACCGGGGAGCTGTTTTTT	CASSFKGPTGELFF
.	TRBV6-1	.	TRBJ2-1	TGTGCCGGAACCAGGGGGGGGGACAATGAGCAGTTCTTC	CAGTRGGDNEQFF
many	TRBV2	TRBD1	TRBJ1-6	TGTGCCAGCAGTGTAGACAGGGAAACCCTCCACTTT	CASSVDRETLHF